This TCR beta chain was retrieved from a study of lymphopenia after photon versus proton radiotherapy (dated by TCRdb to about 2019). Study-wide context: In patients with gastrointestinal tumors who developed high-grade lymphopenia, the study compared the immunological effects of photon radiation therapy with those of proton radiation therapy. The cohort included 20 to 25 patients with gastrointestinal tumors who developed lymphopenia after receiving either photon or proton therapy. The goal of the study was to characterize the differences between the two radiation modalities in how they affect the immune system. What the work shows at the level of the full study, not this receptor alone: The authors looked at the survival association only in patients who died, and they framed better survival with proton therapy as a possibility rather than a demonstrated result. Proton-treated patients stayed relatively stable during treatment, while photon-treated patients lost naive T cells and TCR diversity and gained effector/memory populations. Once the lymphocyte count had reached its nadir, the repertoires of photon-treated patients showed oligoclonal expansion, particularly of CD8+ Temra cells, and this expansion drove the decline in diversity. Across the cohort, a larger post-nadir drop in TCR diversity was inversely correlated with overall survival time among patients who died.

V is pared back by 1 base and J by 4 bases, with 2 bases lying between the germline termini. The germline V gene sets CDR1 to SNHLY and CDR2 to FYNNEI. CDR3 length: 12 amino acids, cysteine to phenylalanine. Here the CDR3 DNA is all that survives: 36 bases in frame from base 1. Library generation was performed with the immunoSEQ multiplex PCR assay. Deep sequencing of rearranged TCR beta loci, alongside multiparametric flow cytometry, was used to profile T cell repertoires. TCRdb provides this immuneACCESS table in a form limited to in-frame rearrangements. Some clones are lacking; in checked studies, under half of them reflect an unresolved V gene, and why the rest are absent is not known. The sample yields 70,000 or so clones; under 95% were counted once. About 2.2% of the sample rests with the top ten. Turning to this clone: The antigen it recognizes is unknown. It has no much larger one-base neighbor in the sample; base qualities were not kept.

This receptor was taken from a woman aged 40 to 50 with cholangiocarcinoma. Sequencing was performed on peripheral blood, taken from a patient treated with photon-based radiotherapy. Here the chain combines TRBV2 and TRBJ1-3; no D gene can be assigned with confidence. This receptor carries the CDR3 CASSEGGNTIYF. Read as DNA, the sequence is TGTGCCAGCAGTGAAGGGGGAAACACCATATATTTT. The CDR3 plus the reference TRBV2 and TRBJ1-3 genes for the other parts give the full variable domain: EPEVTQTPSHQVTQMGQEVILRCVPISNHLYFYWYRQILGQKVEFLVSFYNNEISEKSEIFDDQFSVERPDGSNFTLKIRSTKLEDSAMYFCASSEGGNTIYFGEGSWLTVV.